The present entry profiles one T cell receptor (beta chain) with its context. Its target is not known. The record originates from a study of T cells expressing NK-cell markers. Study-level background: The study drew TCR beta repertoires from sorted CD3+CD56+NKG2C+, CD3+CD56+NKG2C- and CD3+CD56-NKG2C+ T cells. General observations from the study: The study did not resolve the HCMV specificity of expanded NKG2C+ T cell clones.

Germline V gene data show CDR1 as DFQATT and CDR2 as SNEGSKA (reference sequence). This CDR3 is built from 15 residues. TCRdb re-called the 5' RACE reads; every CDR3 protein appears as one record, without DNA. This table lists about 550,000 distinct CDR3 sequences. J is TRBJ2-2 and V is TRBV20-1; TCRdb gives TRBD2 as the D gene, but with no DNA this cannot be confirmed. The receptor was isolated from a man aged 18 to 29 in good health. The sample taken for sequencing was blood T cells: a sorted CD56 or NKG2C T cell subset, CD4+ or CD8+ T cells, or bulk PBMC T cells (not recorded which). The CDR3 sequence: CSARVPAGGTGELFF.